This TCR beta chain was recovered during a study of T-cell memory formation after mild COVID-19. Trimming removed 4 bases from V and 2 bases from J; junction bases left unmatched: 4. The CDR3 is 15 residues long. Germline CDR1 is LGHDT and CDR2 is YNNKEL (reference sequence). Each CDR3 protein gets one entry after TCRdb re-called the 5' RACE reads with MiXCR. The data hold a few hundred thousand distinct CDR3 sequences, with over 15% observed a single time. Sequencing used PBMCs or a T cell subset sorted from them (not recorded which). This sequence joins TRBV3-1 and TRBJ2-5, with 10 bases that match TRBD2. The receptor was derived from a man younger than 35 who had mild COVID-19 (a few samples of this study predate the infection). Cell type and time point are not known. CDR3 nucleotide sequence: TGTGCCAGCAGCCGCGGACTAGCGGCGCAAGAGACCCAGTACTTC. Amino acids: CASSRGLAAQETQYF.